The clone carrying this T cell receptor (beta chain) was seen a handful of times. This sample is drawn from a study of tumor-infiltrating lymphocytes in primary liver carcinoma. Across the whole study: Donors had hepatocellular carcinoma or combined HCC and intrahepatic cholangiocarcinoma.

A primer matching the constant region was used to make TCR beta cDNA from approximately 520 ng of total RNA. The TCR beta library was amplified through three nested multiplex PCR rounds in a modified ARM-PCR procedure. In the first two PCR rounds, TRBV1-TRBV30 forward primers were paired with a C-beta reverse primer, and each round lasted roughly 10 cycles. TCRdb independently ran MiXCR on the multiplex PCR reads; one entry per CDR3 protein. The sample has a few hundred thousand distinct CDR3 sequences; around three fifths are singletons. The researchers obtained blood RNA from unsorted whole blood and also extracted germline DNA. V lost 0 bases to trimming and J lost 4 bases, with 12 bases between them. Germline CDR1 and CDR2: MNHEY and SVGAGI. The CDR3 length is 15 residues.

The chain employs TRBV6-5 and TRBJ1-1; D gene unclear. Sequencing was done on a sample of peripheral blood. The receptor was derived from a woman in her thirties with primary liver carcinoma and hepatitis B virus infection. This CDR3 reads CASSYSWSGVTEAFF. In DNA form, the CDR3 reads TGTGCCAGCAGTTACTCGTGGAGCGGGGTCACTGAAGCTTTCTTT.